The 26 T cell receptor beta chains below all came from one sample that was sequenced in a study of brain T cells in children with intractable seizures. Profiled with immunoSEQ multiplex PCR; TCRdb holds only in-frame clones, not every one. The sample includes 60,000 to 85,000 clones, roughly 91% of them seen just once. This material consisted of peripheral blood, taken at surgery. The receptors derive from a boy under two years old with tuberous sclerosis and intractable seizures.

This chain uses TRBV10-2 with TRBJ2-3, with 11 positions matching TRBD2. This CDR3 is 16 amino acids long. The junction had 9 bases not matched to a gene; V was cut back by 6 bases and J by 4 bases. CDR1 WSHSY and CDR2 SAAADI come from the germline V gene. The CDR3 protein is CASRISSGRVPDTQYF. The CDR3 coding sequence is TGCGCCAGCAGGATTAGTAGCGGGAGGGTACCAGATACGCAGTATTTT.

The rearrangement uses TRBV19 and TRBJ2-2; the D gene is possibly TRBD1 (5 bases). The CDR3 loop spans 15 amino acids. Germline V gene lookup returns CDR1 LNHDA and CDR2 SQIVND (reference sequence). Trimming stripped 0 bases from V and 2 bases from J, with 7 bases between. The CDR3 is CASSIEGLNTGELFF. In nucleotides, the CDR3 is TGTGCCAGTAGTATAGAGGGGCTCAACACCGGGGAGCTGTTTTTT. The complete variable domain, with remaining parts taken from reference TRBV19 and TRBJ2-2, reads DGGITQSPKYLFRKEGQNVTLSCEQNLNHDAMYWYRQDPGQGLRLIYYSQIVNDFQKGDIAEGYSVSREKKESFPLTVTSAQKNPTAFYLCASSIEGLNTGELFFGEGSRLTVL.

The chain is built from TRBV4-2 and TRBJ2-7; D uncertain. The CDR3 has 15 amino acids. Germline V gene sequence: CDR1 LGHNA, CDR2 YNFKEQ. Trimming removed 0 bases from V and 2 bases from J, with 11 bases in between. For the CDR3, the DNA is TGTGCCAGCAGCCAAGATTTCTTGGCGGCCTACGAGCAGTACTTC. This encodes CASSQDFLAAYEQYF.

This chain joins TRBV2 and TRBJ2-7; the match to TRBD2 covers 11 bases. This CDR3 spans 18 amino acids. Trimming at V came to 6 bases and at J to 0 bases, leaving 13 bases not matched to a gene. Germline V gives CDR1 SNHLY, CDR2 FYNNEI. CDR3 in amino acids: CASRFGTSGTPFSYEQYF. CDR3 DNA sequence: TGTGCCAGCAGGTTCGGGACTAGCGGAACGCCTTTCTCCTACGAGCAGTACTTC.

The J gene is TRBJ1-1, the V gene TRBV7-9, with D maybe TRBD1 (5 bases). The CDR3 is 15 residues long. The V end lost 2 bases, the J end lost 3 bases, and 13 bases lay between the germline ends. Germline V gene sequence: CDR1 SEHNR, CDR2 FQNEAQ (reference sequence). The CDR3 sequence: CASSLLGDSYTEAFF. CDR3 DNA: TGTGCCAGCAGCTTATTAGGGGATTCTTACACTGAAGCTTTCTTT.

The V and J genes are TRBV5-8 and TRBJ1-6; the match to TRBD1 covers 7 bases. The CDR3 length is 17 residues. V shed 0 bases and J 5 bases; nucleotides not matched to a gene: 8. The germline gives CDR1 SGHTS, CDR2 YDEGEE. In DNA form, the CDR3 reads TGTGCCAGCAGCTTGGTTTTCGGGGACAGCGATAATTCACCCCTCCACTTT. Translated, it gives CASSLVFGDSDNSPLHF.

The CDR3, as DNA: TGTGCCAGCAGCACCCCTTTGGGGGGGGCCCGAGGCGGGCAGTTCTTC. Its protein is CASSTPLGGARGGQFF. This chain uses TRBV9 with TRBJ2-1, with D possibly matching TRBD2 (7 bases). The CDR3 length is 16 residues. With 4 bases removed from V and 12 bases from J, the gap between germline ends came to 26 bases. The germline CDR1 and CDR2 sequences are SGDLS and YYNGEE.

The chain joins TRBV7-9 to TRBJ2-7, with D maybe TRBD2 (6 bases). Trimming shortened V by 4 bases and J by 0 bases, and 10 bases separated the two germline ends. CDR1 and CDR2 (germline): SEHNR, FQNEAQ (reference sequence). The CDR3 loop spans 14 amino acids. The CDR3 DNA is TGTGCCAGCAGCTCAGGAGGGAGCTCCTACGAGCAGTACTTC. This codes for CASSSGGSSYEQYF.

The gene calls are TRBV30 and TRBJ2-5; 9 positions agree with TRBD2. In germline, CDR1 is GTSNPN, CDR2 SVGIG (reference sequence). The J segment lost 2 bases and the V segment lost 3 bases, leaving 4 bases of the junction unmatched. The CDR3 is 14 amino acids. The CDR3 protein is CAWRLAGTQETQYF. The CDR3 DNA reads TGTGCCTGGAGGCTAGCGGGAACGCAAGAGACCCAGTACTTC.

This chain connects TRBV5-1 to TRBJ2-3; D is uncertain. CDR1 is SGHRS, CDR2 YFSETQ, per germline. CDR3 size: 11 residues. V was pared by 5 bases and J by 4 bases, with 5 bases between. This CDR3 reads CASRVSDTQYF. The CDR3 DNA sequence: TGCGCCAGCAGAGTCTCAGATACGCAGTATTTT.

This chain uses TRBV19 with TRBJ1-3; 9 nucleotides match TRBD1. CDR3 length: 15 residues. Per the germline V gene, CDR1 is LNHDA and CDR2 is SQIVND (reference sequence). V lost 5 bases and J lost 0; bases outside the gene matches: 2. DNA of the CDR3: TGTGCCAGTAGTGACAGGGGGAGCTCTGGAAACACCATATATTTT. As protein: CASSDRGSSGNTIYF.

The chain joins TRBV4-1 to TRBJ2-5; TRBD2 is a possible D gene (7 bases). Trimming removed 0 bases from V and 3 bases from J, with 17 bases in between. CDR1 and CDR2 from the germline V gene are MGHRA and YSYEKL. This CDR3 has 17 residues. CDR3 residues: CASSQESWTGGEETQYF. The DNA for the CDR3 is TGCGCCAGCAGCCAAGAAAGTTGGACGGGGGGCGAAGAGACCCAGTACTTC.

This chain uses TRBV7-9 with TRBJ2-1; D remains ambiguous. This CDR3 comprises 11 residues. The germline V gene encodes CDR1 SEHNR and CDR2 FQNEAQ (reference sequence). V was cut by 1 base and J by 13 bases, with 8 bases left in between. The CDR3 DNA reads as TGTGCCAGCAGCTTAGAACGAACCCAGTTCTTC. It is translated as CASSLERTQFF.

In this sample, this clone turned up once. V and J are TRBV9 and TRBJ1-1; the D is unclear. Germline values: CDR1 SGDLS, CDR2 YYNGEE. The ends were cut back, 0 bases at V and 0 bases at J, with 6 bases in the middle. This CDR3 is built from 14 residues. CDR3 in DNA: TGTGCCAGCAGCGTAGGGGATATGAACACTGAAGCTTTCTTT. Its protein product is CASSVGDMNTEAFF.

This clone was counted once. The CDR3 nucleotides read TGTGCCAGCTCACCACTAACTCGGACAGGGGGCACTGAAGCTTTCTTT. This sequence encodes CASSPLTRTGGTEAFF. The rearrangement links TRBV18 to TRBJ1-1, with 10 bases that match TRBD1. The CDR3 extends over 16 amino acids. Germline V gene data show CDR1 as KGHSH and CDR2 as LQKENI. V lost 1 base, J lost 4 bases, and 6 bases stayed unmatched.

The chain employs TRBV18 and TRBJ1-3; D is unclear. Trimming shortened V by 2 bases and J by 1 base, and 9 bases separated the two germline ends. This CDR3 is 15 amino acids long. Germline V lookup: CDR1 KGHSH, CDR2 LQKENI. CDR3 coding DNA: TGTGCCAGCTCACCATCTATGGGTTCTGGAAACACCATATATTTT. Protein sequence: CASSPSMGSGNTIYF.

This clone was observed once. The rearrangement joins TRBV5-1 to TRBJ1-1, with 12 bases fitting TRBD1. The CDR3 covers 19 residues. Germline V gives CDR1 SGHRS, CDR2 YFSETQ. With V trimmed by 4 bases and J by 3 bases, 16 bases remained unmatched. DNA for the CDR3: TGCGCCAGCAGCAGGATTATCCGGGACAGGGGGCTATCGGACACTGAAGCTTTCTTT. It specifies CASSRIIRDRGLSDTEAFF.

The chain combines TRBV20-1 with TRBJ1-2; unclear D gene. The V and J ends lost 0 bases and 7 bases respectively, with 6 bases between them. Germline loops: CDR1 DFQATT, CDR2 SNEGSKA (reference sequence). The CDR3 covers 11 residues. The CDR3 region is CSARDAGGYTF. Here the CDR3 DNA reads TGCAGTGCTAGAGATGCTGGTGGCTACACCTTC.

The V gene is TRBV5-1, the J gene TRBJ1-2; 7 bases are shared with TRBD1. Germline CDR1 SGHRS, CDR2 YFSETQ. This CDR3 spans 17 amino acids. The V gene end was trimmed by 5 bases and the J gene end by 4 bases; junction bases not matched to a gene: 17. CDR3: CASRPPRVRQGTYGYTF. CDR3 DNA: TGCGCCAGCAGACCACCCCGTGTCCGACAGGGCACCTATGGCTACACCTTC.

The chain employs TRBV2 and TRBJ2-3; D gene uncertain. V was trimmed by 7 bases and J by 0 bases, leaving 8 bases between them. Germline CDR1 is SNHLY and CDR2 is FYNNEI. CDR3 length: 13 residues. The DNA of the CDR3 is TGTGCCAGCATCCCGTTTAGCACAGATACGCAGTATTTT. The encoded protein is CASIPFSTDTQYF.

The gene calls are TRBV5-1 and TRBJ2-2, with a weak D call TRBD2 (6 bases). This CDR3 has 15 amino acids. The V gene lost 3 bases and the J gene lost 5 bases, with 14 bases spanning the gap. The germline V gene has CDR1 SGHRS and CDR2 YFSETQ. CDR3 nucleotides: TGCGCCAGCAGCTGGAGGGACCCATCAACCGGGGAGCTGTTTTTT. Residues: CASSWRDPSTGELFF.

In this sample, this clone turned up once. The chain joins TRBV5-1 to TRBJ1-2; D remains unclear. The CDR3 spans 15 residues. CDR1 SGHRS and CDR2 YFSETQ come from the germline V gene. The V end lost 6 bases, the J end lost 0 bases, and 15 bases lay between the germline ends. The CDR3 protein is CASKLVAGSNYGYTF. The CDR3 DNA reads as TGCGCCAGCAAACTCGTGGCCGGATCTAACTATGGCTACACCTTC.

CDR3 nucleotide sequence: TGTGCCAGCAGTGAACTTGCCGGGGGCGGGGAGACCCAGTACTTC. Translated: CASSELAGGGETQYF. The rearrangement links TRBV6-1 to TRBJ2-5; either TRBD1 or TRBD2 may fit D (6 bases each). The CDR3 contains 15 residues. V gave up 2 bases and J gave up 5 bases, with 15 bases separating them. Germline V gene data show CDR1 as MNHNS and CDR2 as SASEGT.

The V and J genes are TRBV24-1 and TRBJ2-2, with 8 bases fitting TRBD1. The CDR3 is 15 residues long. Germline CDR1 KGHDR, CDR2 SFDVKD. Trimming at V came to 9 bases and at J to 0 bases, leaving 5 bases not matched to a gene. The CDR3 here is CATGDRIANTGELFF. The CDR3 DNA is TGTGCCACCGGGGACAGGATTGCGAACACCGGGGAGCTGTTTTTT.

The V and J genes are TRBV25-1 and TRBJ1-1, with 8 nucleotides matching TRBD1. The CDR3 is 12 amino acids. Germline lookup yields CDR1 MGHDK and CDR2 SYGVNS. Unmatched junction bases numbered 3, after V lost 8 bases and J lost 4 bases. This CDR3 reads CASRQGITEAFF. CDR3 coding DNA: TGTGCCAGCCGACAGGGGATCACTGAAGCTTTCTTT. Filled out from reference TRBV25-1 and TRBJ1-1, the complete variable domain reads EADIYQTPRYLVIGTGKKITLECSQTMGHDKMYWYQQDPGMELHLIHYSYGVNSTEKGDLSSESTVSRIRTEHFPLTLESARPSHTSQYLCASRQGITEAFFGQGTRLTVV.

The chain joins TRBV7-9 to TRBJ1-1; 7 positions agree with TRBD1. The germline gives CDR1 SEHNR, CDR2 FQNEAQ (reference sequence). The CDR3 sequence is 12 residues long. With V trimmed by 7 bases and J by 6 bases, 5 bases remained unmatched. The CDR3 nucleotides are TGTGCCAGCAATGGACAGGCGTCTGAAGCTTTCTTT. Amino acids: CASNGQASEAFF.